The sequence of this TCR beta chain was determined in a study of blood T cells in healthy people across ages (dated by TCRdb to the mid-2010s). With regard to the full study: In model experiments, template switching captured about one uniquely barcoded TCR beta cDNA molecule for every two T cells. Using deep sequencing normalized with unique cDNA molecular identifiers, the study measured how TCR beta repertoire diversity changes with age. Donors were grouped into four age groups: young (average about 15 years), middle-aged (roughly 37), aged (62) and long-lived (around 80). To avoid experimental bias, donors of different ages were distributed randomly across sequencing lanes. Two additional independent replicas of 1 million unique cDNA reads from the same blood draw were analyzed for two donors (one aged 18 to 29 and one aged 80 or older).

Libraries were made using 5' RACE. Instrument used: Illumina HiSeq 2500. The second PCR ran for about 6 to 11 cycles and used a J-beta primer mix along with a sample-barcoded 5' primer. A template-switch 5' adaptor carrying 12 random nucleotides introduced a unique molecular identifier onto each TCR beta cDNA molecule. At least 2.5 million CDR3-containing paired-end reads were obtained from each sample. First-strand cDNA synthesis was performed from all RNA using the Mint cDNA synthesis kit, with priming by a TRBC-specific oligonucleotide. Following uracil-DNA glycosylase treatment, a first 18-cycle PCR with universal primers M1SS and BC2_uni_R was performed on all cDNA. In the original analysis: For normalization, 1 million high-quality reads were randomly selected from each sample, with every read carrying a distinct molecular identifier. Instead of being binned into consensus sequences, reads that shared molecular identifiers were thrown out. MiTCR, with a Q25 quality threshold and the strictest error-elimination algorithm, was used for CDR3 identification, clonotype clustering and error correction. A nonparametric unseen species model with Euler transformation was used to estimate a lower bound on total TCR beta diversity. TCRdb cleaned the public reads at Q25 with fastp, built clones with MiXCR and kept in-frame beta chains. CDR3 protein sequences are deduplicated, and each keeps its most common genes and DNA. The V and J calls, along with clone size, are taken from TCRdb and not from the paper's own processing. This sample lists 1.5 million or so distinct CDR3 sequences; 42% were detected once. The ten largest clones capture more than 4% of the sample.

With respect to this clonotype: The antigen it recognizes is unknown. Base qualities are not at hand, and no much larger clone is one base apart.

Systemically healthy Caucasian individuals from Russia, some 38 in total and aged about 6 to 90 years, were included as donors. Ten milliliters of peripheral blood were drawn from each donor into EDTA-treated Vacutainer tubes. Ficoll-Paque density-gradient centrifugation was used to isolate PBMCs, with at least 7 million per sample. Total RNA was extracted from PBMCs with Trizol reagent, with at least 5 micrograms obtained per sample. For every donor, flow cytometry on a PBMC aliquot measured the percentage of naive CD45RAhigh/CD27high T cells. What the authors observed across the whole study: Total diversity estimates from one million sequenced T cells were considered lower bounds and underestimates. Because the CMV infection status of the donors was unknown, age-related changes in expanded clonotypes may potentially have been confounded. Bulk unsorted PBMC profiling prevented conclusive comparison of naive and antigen-experienced compartments. Compared with the aged group, the long-lived group had more naive CD4+ T cells, fewer expanded clones and increased TCR diversity, a pattern suggesting age selection. Observed TCR beta diversity per million T cells fell roughly linearly with age, and a significant reduction was already apparent by age about 38. A strong correlation was found between observed TCR beta diversity and the percentage of naive T cells measured by flow cytometry.

The germline V gene (reference sequence) supplies CDR1 SEHNR and CDR2 FQNEAQ. V is cut by 8 bases and J by 7 bases, and the space between the germline ends is 18 bases. From the cysteine through the phenylalanine, the CDR3 covers 13 amino acids. Only CDR3 DNA is held: 39 bases, read in frame from base 1. The sequence was obtained from a woman under 30 in good health. The chain couples TRBV7-9 to TRBJ2-7; a tentative D match to TRBD1 spans 6 bases. Source material: blood. This receptor has the CDR3 CASETLQGGEQYF. Here is the DNA: TGTGCCAGCGAAACTCTACAGGGTGGAGAGCAGTACTTC.